Shown below are 12 T cell receptor beta chains from a single sample sequenced in a study of T cells in Graves' hyperthyroidism and ophthalmopathy (dated by TCRdb to between 2018 and 2021). Library preparation used multiplex PCR. Sequencer: Illumina HiSeq 2000. TCR beta CDR3 regions were amplified from RNA transcripts. The first round of RT-PCR for the TCR CDR3 was performed with the HTBI primer set and the Qiagen OneStep RT-PCR kit. The raw public reads went through TCRdb reprocessing: fastp at Q25, MiXCR clone calling, in-frame beta chains kept. One record per CDR3 amino acid sequence lists the most common genes and DNA. In all, the sample holds 500,000 or so distinct CDR3 sequences, and about 16% of those were seen once. The top ten constitute approximately 32% of the sample. Sequenced sample: blood. The receptors derive from a woman under 40 with Graves' ophthalmopathy.

Regarding this clonotype: This may come from a read error, since a much larger clone is one base off. For the CDR3, the DNA is TGTGCCAGCTCACCTGACCCGGGGTTCGGAAACGCCATATATTTT. It encodes CASSPDPGFGNAIYF. The J gene is TRBJ1-3, the V gene TRBV18; unclear D gene. Germline CDR1 is KGHSH and CDR2 is LQKENI. This CDR3 has 15 residues.

Concerning this clonotype: This could be a read error, since a much larger clone is one nucleotide away. V usage is TRBV5-5 and J usage is TRBJ1-1, with 9 bases matching TRBD1. V was pared by 1 base and J by 5 bases, with 3 bases of the junction left unmatched. The CDR3 loop spans 14 amino acids. The germline gives CDR1 SGHKS, CDR2 YYEKEE (reference sequence). This chain's CDR3 is CASSLSGTGTEAFF. The CDR3 DNA follows: TGTGCCAGCAGCTTGTCCGGGACAGGGACTGAAGCTTTCTTT.

This clonotype has more than one count but fewer than ten. A much larger clone is a single base away; this may be a read error. Since no conserved phenylalanine or tryptophan closes the CDR3, a read error is the likely cause. The rearrangement links TRBV5-1 to TRBJ2-1; 11 nucleotides align to TRBD2. V shed 3 bases, J shed 3 bases, and the junction held 2 bases outside the gene matches. Per the germline V gene, CDR1 is SGHRS and CDR2 is YFSETQ. The CDR3 runs to 15 residues. The DNA for the CDR3 is TGCGCCAGCAGCTACGGGACTAGCGGCTACAATGAGCAGTTCCTC. Translated, it gives CASSYGTSGYNEQFL.

The sample holds many counts of this clonotype. The V and J genes are TRBV3-1 and TRBJ2-7, with 9 bases that match TRBD2. The germline CDR1 and CDR2 sequences are LGHDT and YNNKEL (reference sequence). The CDR3 is 16 amino acids. V trimming: 3 bases; J trimming: 2 bases; junction bases outside the gene matches: 8. The CDR3 sequence is CASSQGWSSGTYEQYF. The CDR3 bases are TGTGCCAGCAGCCAGGGGTGGTCTAGCGGGACCTACGAGCAGTACTTC.

The sample holds many counts of this clonotype. The chain joins TRBV5-5 to TRBJ2-7; tentatively, D is TRBD2 (5 bases). Germline CDR1 is SGHKS and CDR2 is YYEKEE (reference sequence). V was trimmed by 0 bases and J by 0 bases, leaving 10 bases between them. The CDR3 is 15 amino acids. Here the CDR3 reads CASSLDEGHSYEQYF. The CDR3 nucleotides are TGTGCCAGCAGCTTGGATGAGGGCCACTCCTACGAGCAGTACTTC. Combining the CDR3 with reference TRBV5-5 and TRBJ2-7 gives the whole variable domain DAGVTQSPTHLIKTRGQQVTLRCSPISGHKSVSWYQQVLGQGPQFIFQYYEKEERGRGNFPDRFSARQFPNYSSELNVNALLLGDSALYLCASSLDEGHSYEQYFGPGTRLTVT.

A few counts support this clonotype. V usage is TRBV18 and J usage is TRBJ2-5; the D is unclear. Germline assignment: CDR1 KGHSH and CDR2 LQKENI. Trimming left V 8 bases short and J 3 bases short, with 16 bases between. The CDR3 has 14 residues. CDR3 amino acids: CASAIRAAEETQYF. CDR3 nucleotides: TGTGCCAGCGCCATACGGGCAGCCGAAGAGACCCAGTACTTC. Full variable domain (missing parts from reference TRBV18 and TRBJ2-5): NAGVMQNPRHLVRRRGQEARLRCSPMKGHSHVYWYRQLPEEGLKFMVYLQKENIIDESGMPKERFSAEFPKEGPSILRIQQVVRGDSAAYFCASAIRAAEETQYFGPGTRLLVL.

V is TRBV28 and J is TRBJ1-3; tentatively, D is TRBD1 (6 bases). The V and J ends lost 6 bases and 0 bases respectively, with 15 bases between them. Germline V lookup: CDR1 MDHEN, CDR2 SYDVKM. The CDR3 contains 16 residues. CDR3 in amino acids: CASSRQTGNSGNTIYF. The CDR3 nucleotides are TGTGCCAGCAGCCGACAGACAGGCAACTCTGGAAACACCATATATTTT.

This clonotype has only a few counts. V gene TRBV9 combines with J gene TRBJ2-1; D uncertain. The CDR3 has 13 amino acids. Germline V gene sequence: CDR1 SGDLS, CDR2 YYNGEE. V lost 0 bases and J 7 bases, leaving 8 bases between the germline ends. The CDR3: CASSVGVVNEQFF. In DNA form, the CDR3 reads TGTGCCAGCAGCGTAGGGGTTGTGAATGAGCAGTTCTTC.

This clonotype was observed a few times. This sequence joins TRBV7-2 and TRBJ2-1; 8 positions agree with TRBD2. V dropped 4 bases and J dropped 6; count of bases not matched to a gene: 5. The CDR3 has 14 residues. The germline CDR1 and CDR2 sequences are SGHTA and FQGNSA. For the CDR3, the DNA is TGTGCCAGCAGCTCGACAACTAGCGGCAATGAGCAGTTCTTC. It specifies CASSSTTSGNEQFF.

Comments on this clonotype: A much larger clone lies a single base off, so this may be a read error. The chain links TRBV5-1 to TRBJ1-1; no reliable D call. Looked up from germline, CDR1 is SGHRS and CDR2 is YFSETQ. V shed 0 bases and J shed 4 bases, with 10 bases lying between them. The CDR3 has 14 amino acids. This CDR3 reads CASSLVPLSTEAFF. CDR3 bases: TGCGCCAGCAGCTTGGTCCCATTGAGCACTGAAGCTTTCTTT.

This clonotype was picked up a small number of times. This chain uses TRBV20-1 with TRBJ2-1, with 13 nucleotides matching TRBD2. Looked up from germline, CDR1 is DFQATT and CDR2 is SNEGSKA (reference sequence). The CDR3 is 14 residues long. The V gene end was trimmed by 6 bases and the J gene end by 2 bases; junction bases not matched to a gene: 1. The CDR3 coding sequence is TGCAGTGCAACTAGCGGGAGGGCCTACAATGAGCAGTTCTTC. Translated, it gives CSATSGRAYNEQFF.

This clonotype was seen a handful of times. The rearrangement joins TRBV24-1 to TRBJ1-5; D gene ambiguous. The CDR3 extends over 13 amino acids. Trimming took off 1 base at V and 9 bases at J, with 9 bases between the two ends. CDR1 is KGHDR, CDR2 SFDVKD, per germline. This chain's CDR3 is CATSDFRAWPQHF. CDR3 nucleotide sequence: TGTGCCACCAGTGATTTTCGGGCTTGGCCCCAGCATTTT.